This TCR beta chain was captured by sequencing in a study of T cell responses to AZD1222 COVID-19 vaccine. Looking at the study overall: Timing groups of about 4 and about 12 weeks for second doses were pooled. Study outcomes and limitations: A reported finding is that nearly half of spike-specific TCRs target unmutated variant regions.

Of note for this clone: Its antigen is still unknown.

Measured with immunoSEQ multiplex PCR; TCRdb has only the in-frame clones, and not every one. The top ten clones hold approximately 4.2% of a sample with some 100,000 clones, about 89% of them seen once. This CDR3 contains 17 residues. Looked up from germline, CDR1 is LGHNA and CDR2 is YNFKEQ. Trimming removed 0 bases at V and 0 bases at J, with 12 bases between. The material sequenced was peripheral blood, taken on day 0 of AZD1222 vaccination. This clonotype was sampled from an adult in good health. This chain joins TRBV4-2 and TRBJ2-1; TRBD2 is a possible D gene (5 bases). This chain's CDR3 is CASSQDRGALSYNEQFF. DNA for the CDR3: TGTGCCAGCAGCCAAGATCGGGGAGCTCTCTCCTACAATGAGCAGTTCTTC.